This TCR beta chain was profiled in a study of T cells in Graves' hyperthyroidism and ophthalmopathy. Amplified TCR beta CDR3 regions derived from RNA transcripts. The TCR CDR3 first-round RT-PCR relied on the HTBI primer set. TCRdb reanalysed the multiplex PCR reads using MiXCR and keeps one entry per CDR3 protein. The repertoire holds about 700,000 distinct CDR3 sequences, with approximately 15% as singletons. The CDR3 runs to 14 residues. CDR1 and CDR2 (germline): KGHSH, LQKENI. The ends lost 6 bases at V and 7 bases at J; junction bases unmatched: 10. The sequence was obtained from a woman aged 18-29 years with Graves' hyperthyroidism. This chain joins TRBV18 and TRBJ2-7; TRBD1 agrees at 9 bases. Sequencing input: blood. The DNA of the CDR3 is TGTGCCAGCTCTCCGGGACAGGGCAGGAGGGAGCAGTACTTC. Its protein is CASSPGQGRREQYF.